Listed here is a single T cell receptor (beta chain). This receptor's antigen is unknown. One base away there is no much larger clone; base qualities are not given. This entry comes from a study of CD8 T cells in ankylosing spondylitis (dated by TCRdb to the late 2010s). At the level of the whole study: The study set out to find disease-linked TCR variants by profiling T cell receptor beta repertoires in ankylosing spondylitis patients and healthy donors. Samples of peripheral blood were taken, and for ankylosing spondylitis patients, synovial fluid was collected as well. The whole study cohort included some 100 healthy donors and 25 or so ankylosing spondylitis patients.

Study-level results and caveats: Blood from ankylosing spondylitis patients appeared to be characterized by a TCR beta motif composed of eight highly homologous amino acid variants. Some TCR beta motif variants had previously been reported in synovial fluid and blood of reactive arthritis patients, which suggested common disease-initiation mechanisms. The disease-linked clones were reported as significantly enriched in matched synovial fluid samples from ankylosing spondylitis patients. In peripheral blood, the disease-linked clones were found at relatively low frequencies and had a CD8+ phenotype.

The CDR3, cysteine through phenylalanine, is 17 amino acids long. Here the CDR3 DNA is all that survives: 51 bases in frame from base 1. The CDR1 and CDR2 encoded by the germline V gene are LGHNA and YNFKEQ. V and J are trimmed by 3 bases and 4 bases, and the gene matches miss 8 bases of the junction. The sample was run on an Illumina HiSeq 2500. Quantitative 5'-RACE with molecular barcodes was used to prepare TCR beta libraries. The original methods were these. To identify disease-linked TCR variants, a new computational method was used, one built on a probabilistic model of VDJ rearrangement. The raw public reads went through TCRdb reprocessing: fastp at Q25, MiXCR clone calling, in-frame beta chains kept. Identical CDR3 proteins give one entry, which carries the most common genes and DNA. These V and J calls derive from TCRdb rather than the authors' analysis. Here the sample has around 540,000 distinct CDR3 sequences; 10% to 15% occur a single time. The ten biggest clones cover under 7.5% of the sample.

This sequence was found in a male donor with ankylosing spondylitis. Sequenced input: blood, either unsorted or a sorted T cell fraction (not recorded which). Recombination connected TRBV4-2 to TRBJ2-1, and 11 junctional nucleotides match TRBD2. The CDR3 region has the sequence CASSHVAGGSRYNEQFF. The DNA is TGTGCCAGCAGCCACGTAGCGGGAGGGTCCAGGTACAATGAGCAGTTCTTC.